This TCR beta chain was sequenced during a study of CD8 T cells in Susac syndrome. Sequencing of TCR beta covered CD8+ and CD4+ T cells obtained from blood. TEMRA cells were FACS-enriched, unlike CD8+ and CD4+ T cells, which were negatively isolated. An input of about 0.45 to 1 ug of RNA was subjected to reverse transcription using random hexamers. Amplification of TCR beta CDR3 by immunoSEQ multiplex PCR spanned 54 Vbeta and 13 Jbeta. Each CDR3 protein gets one entry after TCRdb re-called the immunoSEQ multiplex PCR reads with MiXCR. The sample carries about 160,000 distinct CDR3 sequences, roughly 95% recorded once. Concerning this clonotype itself: Antigen unknown.

Findings of the study overall: Individuals included in the TCR sequencing and HLA analysis were acknowledged by the study to be relatively few in number.

V trimming: 4 bases; J trimming: 5 bases; junction bases outside the gene matches: 7. There are 14 residues in the CDR3. The germline CDR1 and CDR2 sequences are SGHRS and YFSETQ. The V call is TRBV5-1, the J call TRBJ1-1; 8 bases fit TRBD1. Material for sequencing was CD4+ T cells from PBMCs. This receptor was taken from a human donor in good health. CDR3 DNA: TGCGCCAGCAGCGGTCAGGGGGCAAGGACTGAAGCTTTCTTT. It yields the protein CASSGQGARTEAFF.